A selection of T cell receptor beta chains follows, all from one sample in a study of post-analysis software for immune sequencing data. TCRdb ran MiXCR on the PCR reads and lists one entry per CDR3 protein. The sample shows roughly 870,000 distinct CDR3 sequences, roughly half of them seen only once. Material for sequencing was blood. Receptors were obtained from a girl between 5 and 17 years old with multiple sclerosis. Both conserved end residues are part of each CDR3. D genes are given only for firm matches. Not all rows give a size; the values are once, few, many and, for expanded clones, a class.

V	J	D	size	CDR3	DNA
TRBV5-1	TRBJ2-3	-	few	CASSLVVGASDTQYF	TGCGCCAGCAGCTTGGTGGTCGGCGCGTCAGATACGCAGTATTTT
TRBV28	TRBJ2-1	TRBD2	once	CASMVLAGGEQFF	TGTGCCAGCATGGTGCTAGCGGGAGGGGAGCAGTTCTTC
TRBV20-1	TRBJ1-5	TRBD1	-	CSARVPGQVDQPQHF	TGCAGTGCTAGGGTCCCGGGACAGGTAGATCAGCCCCAGCATTTT
TRBV14	TRBJ2-7	-	-	CASSPGAMGHEQYF	TGTGCCAGCAGCCCCGGGGCTATGGGGCACGAGCAGTACTTC
TRBV12-3/TRBV12-4	TRBJ2-3	TRBD2	-	CASSWGGSADTQYF	TGTGCCAGCAGTTGGGGGGGGTCGGCAGATACGCAGTATTTT
TRBV12-3/TRBV12-4	TRBJ2-3	-	few	CASLGYTDTQYF	TGTGCCAGCCTTGGGTACACAGATACGCAGTATTTT
TRBV29-1	TRBJ2-3	-	few	CSVVVAAITDTQYF	TGCAGCGTTGTAGTGGCCGCAATAACAGATACGCAGTATTTT
TRBV5-1	TRBJ2-5	-	-	CASSPPEETQYF	TGCGCCAGCAGCCCCCCCGAAGAGACCCAGTACTTC
TRBV20-1	TRBJ1-5	-	-	CSASPRYRNNQPQHF	TGCAGTGCTAGCCCTCGGTACAGAAACAATCAGCCCCAGCATTTT
TRBV29-1	TRBJ1-5	TRBD1	few	CSVAGQGDQPQHF	TGCAGCGTTGCGGGACAGGGGGATCAGCCCCAGCATTTT
TRBV29-1	TRBJ2-3	-	-	CSVAPVQPGTDTQYF	TGCAGCGTGGCCCCGGTCCAGCCTGGCACAGATACGCAGTATTTT
TRBV7-9	TRBJ2-1	-	-	CASSLGALRYNEQFF	TGTGCCAGCAGCTTGGGGGCCCTGCGCTACAATGAGCAGTTCTTC
TRBV12-3/TRBV12-4	TRBJ1-2	-	-	CASSGPNPYGYTF	TGTGCCAGCAGCGGGCCCAACCCCTATGGCTACACCTTC
TRBV4-2	TRBJ2-7	TRBD2	few	CASSPIRGLAGLPYEQYF	TGTGCCAGCAGCCCCATTCGGGGACTAGCGGGCCTTCCCTACGAGCAGTACTTC
TRBV2	TRBJ2-3	TRBD2	-	CASRGRRGTLRDTQYF	TGTGCCAGCAGGGGACGGCGGGGGACCTTGAGAGATACGCAGTATTTT
TRBV20-1	TRBJ2-1	TRBD2	-	CSATGLAGLSSYNEQFF	TGCAGTGCTACGGGACTAGCGGGGCTGAGCTCCTACAATGAGCAGTTCTTC
TRBV20-1	TRBJ1-1	TRBD1	-	CSASRTGGMNTEAFF	TGCAGTGCGTCTAGGACAGGGGGCATGAACACTGAAGCTTTCTTT
TRBV13	TRBJ2-5	TRBD2	once	CASSASAGLAGGDHQETQYF	TGTGCCAGCAGCGCCTCGGCTGGGCTAGCGGGGGGGGACCACCAAGAGACCCAGTACTTC
TRBV7-2	TRBJ2-5	-	-	CASSPGQSPRETQYF	TGTGCCAGCAGCCCAGGACAGAGCCCCCGTGAGACCCAGTACTTC
TRBV5-1	TRBJ2-7	-	-	CASRSSGDPAYEQYF	TGCGCCAGCAGGTCGTCCGGGGACCCCGCCTACGAGCAGTACTTC
TRBV5-5	TRBJ2-3	-	few	CASGQVVSRTQYF	TGTGCCAGCGGGCAGGTAGTATCACGTACGCAGTATTTT
TRBV5-1	TRBJ2-5	-	-	CASGGAEQETQYF	TGCGCCAGCGGGGGCGCGGAACAAGAGACCCAGTACTTC
TRBV12-3/TRBV12-4	TRBJ2-7	-	-	CASSPPLGRGPDEQYF	TGTGCCAGCAGCCCCCCGCTGGGCAGGGGACCTGACGAGCAGTACTTC
TRBV29-1	TRBJ1-2	TRBD1	few	CSVDSYGTGGSYGYTF	TGCAGCGTTGACTCGTACGGGACAGGGGGCTCCTATGGCTACACCTTC
TRBV6-1	TRBJ2-5	-	-	CASSGQIQETQYF	TGTGCCAGCAGTGGACAGATCCAAGAGACCCAGTACTTC
TRBV29-1	TRBJ1-2	TRBD1	once	CSVAGTGYAYTF	TGCAGCGTTGCCGGGACAGGCTATGCCTACACCTTC
TRBV20-1	TRBJ1-2	-	few	CSAHGQSNYGYTF	TGCAGTGCCCATGGACAGTCTAACTATGGCTACACCTTC
TRBV7-8	TRBJ2-5	TRBD2	few	CASSLLWTSGRAKEETQYF	TGTGCCAGCAGCTTACTTTGGACTAGCGGGAGGGCCAAGGAAGAGACCCAGTACTTC
TRBV6-2/TRBV6-3	TRBJ2-5	TRBD2	-	CASSYSIVRGAQETQYF	TGTGCCAGCAGTTATTCGATTGTGCGGGGGGCCCAAGAGACCCAGTACTTC
TRBV29-1	TRBJ1-1	-	-	CSVGSVSEAFF	TGCAGCGTTGGGAGCGTCTCTGAAGCTTTCTTT
TRBV2	TRBJ2-7	TRBD2	-	CASSEGTSGPTYEQYF	TGTGCCAGCAGCGAAGGGACTAGCGGGCCTACCTACGAGCAGTACTTC
TRBV4-1	TRBJ2-7	-	-	CASSQEDLYEQYF	TGCGCCAGCAGCCAAGAGGACCTCTACGAGCAGTACTTC
TRBV12-5	TRBJ2-7	TRBD1	-	CASGGQGWHEQYF	TGTGCTAGTGGTGGACAGGGTTGGCACGAGCAGTACTTC
TRBV7-3	TRBJ2-3	-	-	CASAQDRYTDTQYF	TGTGCCAGCGCACAAGACAGATACACAGATACGCAGTATTTT
TRBV5-1	TRBJ2-5	-	many	CASSLGSYQETQYF	TGTGCCAGCAGCTTAGGGAGCTACCAAGAGACCCAGTACTTC
TRBV20-1	TRBJ2-3	TRBD2	-	CSAGSLAAVTDTQYF	TGCAGTGCTGGCTCACTAGCGGCTGTCACAGATACGCAGTATTTT
TRBV29-1	TRBJ1-5	-	few	CSVVDGNQPQHF	TGCAGCGTTGTCGACGGCAATCAGCCCCAGCATTTT
TRBV29-1	TRBJ2-7	TRBD1	-	CSVEGGRGHPYEQYF	TGCAGCGTTGAAGGCGGCAGGGGGCATCCCTACGAGCAGTACTTC
TRBV5-4	TRBJ1-4	TRBD1	-	CASNDGGQGRGREKLFF	TGTGCCAGCAACGATGGCGGACAGGGGCGGGGTAGGGAAAAACTGTTTTTT
TRBV7-6	TRBJ1-6	-	few	CASSRSSYNSPLHF	TGTGCCAGCAGCCGGAGCTCCTATAATTCACCCCTCCACTTT
TRBV3-1	TRBJ2-5	TRBD1	-	CASSHRGYQETQYF	TGTGCCAGCAGCCACAGGGGGTACCAAGAGACCCAGTACTTC
TRBV20-1	TRBJ1-2	TRBD1	-	CSATLTGVGGYTF	TGCAGTGCCACGTTGACAGGGGTGGGGGGCTACACCTTC
TRBV7-9	TRBJ2-5	TRBD1	-	CASSSQTGVETQYF	TGTGCCAGCAGCTCGCAAACAGGGGTAGAGACCCAGTACTTC
TRBV5-1	TRBJ1-1	-	few	CASSLEAGVNTEAFF	TGCGCCAGCAGCTTGGAGGCAGGGGTGAACACTGAAGCTTTCTTT
TRBV20-1	TRBJ2-7	-	-	CSVFSGTGKKEQYF	TGCAGCGTTTTCTCCGGGACGGGGAAGAAAGAGCAGTACTTC
TRBV29-1	TRBJ2-7	TRBD1	-	CSFTGQGGSYEQYF	TGCAGCTTCACAGGACAGGGGGGATCCTACGAGCAGTACTTC
TRBV4-2	TRBJ2-5	TRBD1	-	CASSRENRGRGETQYF	TGTGCCAGCAGCCGAGAAAACAGGGGGCGAGGGGAGACCCAGTACTTC
TRBV9	TRBJ2-1	TRBD2	-	CASSSGTREYQETQFF	TGTGCCAGCAGCTCCGGGACTAGAGAATACCAAGAGACCCAGTTCTTC
TRBV5-1	TRBJ2-5	-	-	CASSATGTQYF	TGCGCCAGCAGCGCCACCGGAACCCAGTACTTC